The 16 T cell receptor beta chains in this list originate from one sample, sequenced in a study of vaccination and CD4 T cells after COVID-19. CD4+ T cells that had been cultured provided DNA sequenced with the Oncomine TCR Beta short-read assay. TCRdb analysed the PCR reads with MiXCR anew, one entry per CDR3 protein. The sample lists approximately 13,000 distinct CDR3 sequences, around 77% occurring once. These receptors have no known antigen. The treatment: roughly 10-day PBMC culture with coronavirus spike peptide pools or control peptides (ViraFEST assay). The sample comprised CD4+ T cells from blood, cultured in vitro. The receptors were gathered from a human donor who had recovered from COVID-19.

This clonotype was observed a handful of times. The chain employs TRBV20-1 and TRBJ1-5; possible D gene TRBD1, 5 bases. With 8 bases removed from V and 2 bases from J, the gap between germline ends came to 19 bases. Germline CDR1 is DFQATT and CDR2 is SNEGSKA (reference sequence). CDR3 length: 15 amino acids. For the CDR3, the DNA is TGCAGTTCCATGTTGGGTTGGGGGGGCAATCAGCCCCAGCATTTT. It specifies CSSMLGWGGNQPQHF.

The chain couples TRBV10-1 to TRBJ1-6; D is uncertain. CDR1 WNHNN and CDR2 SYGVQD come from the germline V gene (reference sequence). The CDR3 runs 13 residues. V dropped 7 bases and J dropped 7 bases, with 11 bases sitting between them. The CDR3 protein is CASTANLNSPLHF. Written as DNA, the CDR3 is TGCGCCAGCACTGCTAATCTCAATTCACCCCTCCACTTT.

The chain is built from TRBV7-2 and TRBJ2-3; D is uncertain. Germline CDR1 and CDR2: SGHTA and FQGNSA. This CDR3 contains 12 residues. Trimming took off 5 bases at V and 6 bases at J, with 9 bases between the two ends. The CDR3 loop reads CASSPGVDTQYF. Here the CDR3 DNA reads TGTGCCAGCAGCCCTGGCGTTGATACGCAGTATTTT.

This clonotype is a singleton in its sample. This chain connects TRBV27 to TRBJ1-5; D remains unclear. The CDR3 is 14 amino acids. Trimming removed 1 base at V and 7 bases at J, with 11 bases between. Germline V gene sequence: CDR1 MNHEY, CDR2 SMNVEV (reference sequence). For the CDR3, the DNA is TGTGCCAGCAGTTTATTATCCGGCGGCCAGCCCCAGCATTTT. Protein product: CASSLLSGGQPQHF.

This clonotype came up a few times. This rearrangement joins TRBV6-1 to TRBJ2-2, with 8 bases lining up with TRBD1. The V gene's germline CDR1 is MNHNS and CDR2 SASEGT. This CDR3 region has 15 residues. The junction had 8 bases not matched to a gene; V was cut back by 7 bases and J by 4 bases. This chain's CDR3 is CASNTGGSGTGELFF. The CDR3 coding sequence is TGTGCCAGCAACACAGGGGGATCGGGCACCGGGGAGCTGTTTTTT.

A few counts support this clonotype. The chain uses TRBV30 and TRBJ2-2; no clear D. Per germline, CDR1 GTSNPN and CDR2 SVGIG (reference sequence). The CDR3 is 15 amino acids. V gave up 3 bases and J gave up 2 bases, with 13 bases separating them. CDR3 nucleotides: TGTGCCTGGAGGACACAGCCCTTAAACACCGGGGAGCTGTTTTTT. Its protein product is CAWRTQPLNTGELFF.

The chain's CDR3 is CASSLGYRGNQPQHF. DNA for the CDR3: TGTGCCAGCAGCCTGGGTTACAGGGGCAATCAGCCCCAGCATTTT. The chain recombines TRBV7-8 with TRBJ1-5, with a possible D match to TRBD1 (6 bases). The length of the CDR3 is 15 residues. The V end was cut by 5 bases, the J end by 2 bases, with 13 bases between. The germline gives CDR1 SGHVS, CDR2 FQNEAQ. Full variable domain (rest looked up from reference TRBV7-8 and TRBJ1-5): GAGVSQSPRYKVAKRGQDVALRCDPISGHVSLFWYQQALGQGPEFLTYFQNEAQLDKSGLPSDRFFAERPEGSVSTLKIQRTQQEDSAVYLCASSLGYRGNQPQHFGDGTRLSIL.

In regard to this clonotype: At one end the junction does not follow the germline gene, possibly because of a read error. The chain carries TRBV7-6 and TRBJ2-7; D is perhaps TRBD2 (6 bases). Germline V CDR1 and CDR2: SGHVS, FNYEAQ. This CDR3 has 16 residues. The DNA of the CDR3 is TGTGCCGGCAGGAAGGGACTGGCGGGGAACTCCTACGAGCAGTACTTC. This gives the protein CAGRKGLAGNSYEQYF.

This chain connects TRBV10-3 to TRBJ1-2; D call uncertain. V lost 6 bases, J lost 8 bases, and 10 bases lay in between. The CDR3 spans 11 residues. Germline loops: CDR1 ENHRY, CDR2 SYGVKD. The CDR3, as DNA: TGTGCCATCAGAACCGTAGGGGGCTACACCTTC. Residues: CAIRTVGGYTF.

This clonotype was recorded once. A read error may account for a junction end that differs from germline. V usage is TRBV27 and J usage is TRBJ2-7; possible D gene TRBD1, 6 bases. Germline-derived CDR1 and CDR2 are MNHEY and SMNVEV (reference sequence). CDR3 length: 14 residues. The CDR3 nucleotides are TGTGCCAGCAGTTTCGGCAGGGGTTCCTTCGAGCAGTACTTC. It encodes CASSFGRGSFEQYF.

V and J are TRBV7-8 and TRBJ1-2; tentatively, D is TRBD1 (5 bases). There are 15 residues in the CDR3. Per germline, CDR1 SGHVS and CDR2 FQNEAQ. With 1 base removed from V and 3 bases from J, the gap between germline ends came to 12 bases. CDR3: CASSLVGQGDYGYTF. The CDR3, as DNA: TGTGCCAGCAGCTTAGTTGGTCAGGGAGACTATGGCTACACCTTC. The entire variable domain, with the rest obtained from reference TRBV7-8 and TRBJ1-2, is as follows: GAGVSQSPRYKVAKRGQDVALRCDPISGHVSLFWYQQALGQGPEFLTYFQNEAQLDKSGLPSDRFFAERPEGSVSTLKIQRTQQEDSAVYLCASSLVGQGDYGYTFGSGTRLTVV.

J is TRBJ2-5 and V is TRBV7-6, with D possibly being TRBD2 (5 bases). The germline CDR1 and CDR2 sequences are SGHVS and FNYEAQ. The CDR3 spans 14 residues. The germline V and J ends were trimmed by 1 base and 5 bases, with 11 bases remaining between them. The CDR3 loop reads CASSLGARGETQYF. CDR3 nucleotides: TGTGCCAGCAGCTTAGGAGCCAGAGGGGAGACCCAGTACTTC. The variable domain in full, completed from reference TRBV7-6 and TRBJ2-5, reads GAGVSQSPRYKVTKRGQDVALRCDPISGHVSLYWYRQALGQGPEFLTYFNYEAQQDKSGLPNDRFSAERPEGSISTLTIQRTEQRDSAMYRCASSLGARGETQYFGPGTRLLVL.

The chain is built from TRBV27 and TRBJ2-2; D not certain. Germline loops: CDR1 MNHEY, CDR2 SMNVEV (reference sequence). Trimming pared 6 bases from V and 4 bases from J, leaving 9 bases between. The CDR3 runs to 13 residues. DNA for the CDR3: TGTGCCAGCAGGTCGGTGACCACCGGGGAGCTGTTTTTT. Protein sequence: CASRSVTTGELFF.

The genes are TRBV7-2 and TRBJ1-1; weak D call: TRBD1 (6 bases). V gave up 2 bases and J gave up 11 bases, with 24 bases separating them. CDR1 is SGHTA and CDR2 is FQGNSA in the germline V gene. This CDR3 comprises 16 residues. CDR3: CASSLSESGRGLRAFF. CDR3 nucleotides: TGTGCCAGCAGCTTATCGGAATCGGGTCGGGGGCTAAGGGCTTTCTTT.

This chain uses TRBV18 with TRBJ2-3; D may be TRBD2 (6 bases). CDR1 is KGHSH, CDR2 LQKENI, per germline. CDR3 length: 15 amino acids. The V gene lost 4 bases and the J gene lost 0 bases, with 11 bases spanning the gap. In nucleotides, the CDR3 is TGTGCCAGCTCACAGGACTACCTTAGCACAGATACGCAGTATTTT. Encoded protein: CASSQDYLSTDTQYF.

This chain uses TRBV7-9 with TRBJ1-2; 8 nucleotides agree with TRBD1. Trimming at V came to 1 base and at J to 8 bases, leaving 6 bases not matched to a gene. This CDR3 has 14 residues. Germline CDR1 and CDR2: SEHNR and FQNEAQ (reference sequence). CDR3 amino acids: CASSLGQGAQGYTF. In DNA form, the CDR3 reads TGTGCCAGCAGCTTAGGGCAGGGGGCGCAGGGCTACACCTTC. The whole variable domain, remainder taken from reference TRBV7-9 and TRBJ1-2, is DTGVSQNPRHKITKRGQNVTFRCDPISEHNRLYWYRQTLGQGPEFLTYFQNEAQLEKSRLLSDRFSAERPKGSFSTLEIQRTEQGDSAMYLCASSLGQGAQGYTFGSGTRLTVV.